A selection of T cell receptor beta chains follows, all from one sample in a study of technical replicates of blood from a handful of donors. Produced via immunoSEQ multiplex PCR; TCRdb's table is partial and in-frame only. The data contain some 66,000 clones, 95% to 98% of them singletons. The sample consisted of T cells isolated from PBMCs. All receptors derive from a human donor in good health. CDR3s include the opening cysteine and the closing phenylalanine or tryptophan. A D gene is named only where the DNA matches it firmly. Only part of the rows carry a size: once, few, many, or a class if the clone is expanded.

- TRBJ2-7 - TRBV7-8 TGTGCCAGCAGCTTAGTTTTCAGAGGCTCCTACGAGCAGTACTTC CASSLVFRGSYEQYF
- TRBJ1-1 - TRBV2 TGTGCCAGCAGAACAGGGAACACTGAAGCTTTCTTT CASRTGNTEAFF
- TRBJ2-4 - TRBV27 TGTGCCAGCAGCTCAAACCGGCTTGGGCCCAAAAACATTCAGTACTTC CASSSNRLGPKNIQYF
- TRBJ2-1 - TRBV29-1 TGCAGCGTTGAAGTCGATTGGAGGGAAGGTGAGCAGTTCTTC CSVEVDWREGEQFF
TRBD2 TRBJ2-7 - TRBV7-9 TGTGCCAGCAGCCCCAGCCAGCGGGGGATAATCGAGCAGTACTTC CASSPSQRGIIEQYF
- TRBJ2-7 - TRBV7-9 TGTGCCAGCAGCTTAAGCCCTGCTTACGAGCAGTACTTC CASSLSPAYEQYF
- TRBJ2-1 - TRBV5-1 TGCGCCAGCAGCGCCAGGACAGTGTTCTCCTACAATGAGCAGTTCTTC CASSARTVFSYNEQFF
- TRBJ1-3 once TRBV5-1 TGCGCCAGCAGCTTGGAGGGGGGGCGCGGAAACACCATATATTTT CASSLEGGRGNTIYF
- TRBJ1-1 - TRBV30 TGTGCCTGGAGTCCAACATTAACCGGGACTGAAGCTTTCTTT CAWSPTLTGTEAFF
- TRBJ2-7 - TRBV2 TGTGCCAGCAGCGGTATCTCCTCGAGCTCCTACGAGCAGTACTTC CASSGISSSSYEQYF
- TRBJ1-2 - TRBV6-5 TGTGCCAGCAGTTACTCCGGGACTTCCTATGGCTACACCTTC CASSYSGTSYGYTF
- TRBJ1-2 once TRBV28 TGTGCCAGCTCTGCGGCTAACTATGGCTACACCTTC CASSAANYGYTF
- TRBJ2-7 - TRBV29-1 TGCAGCGTTGAAGATAAAGGACAGTTCTACGAGCAGTACTTC CSVEDKGQFYEQYF
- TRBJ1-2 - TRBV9 TGTGCCAGCAGCGAGGGACTTATAGCTAACTATGGCTACACCTTC CASSEGLIANYGYTF
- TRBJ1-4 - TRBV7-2 TGTGCCAGCAGCCCAAACGTAGGAGCTAATGAAAAACTGTTTTTT CASSPNVGANEKLFF
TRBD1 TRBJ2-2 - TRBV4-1 TGCGCCAGCAGCAACGAGACAGGGGCCGGGGAGCTGTTTTTT CASSNETGAGELFF
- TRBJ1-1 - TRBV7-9 TGTGCCAGCCTTGGGGGGGATGAAGCTTTCTTT CASLGGDEAFF
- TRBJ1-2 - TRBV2 TGTGCCAGCAGTAGCTTTAACCTCGGGGCTAACTATGGCTACACCTTC CASSSFNLGANYGYTF
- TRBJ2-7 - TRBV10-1 TGCGCCAGCAGTGAGGGGACTTGGAACTACGAGCAGTACTTC CASSEGTWNYEQYF
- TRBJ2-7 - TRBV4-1 TGCGCCAGCAGCCAAGATAGCCAGGGAGGTTCCTACGAGCAGTACTTC CASSQDSQGGSYEQYF
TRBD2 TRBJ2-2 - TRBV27 TGTGCCAGCAGTTTACTAGCGGGAGATAACACCGGGGAGCTGTTTTTT CASSLLAGDNTGELFF
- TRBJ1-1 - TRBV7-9 TGTGCCAGCAGCCCCCCGACAGAGACTGAAGCTTTCTTT CASSPPTETEAFF
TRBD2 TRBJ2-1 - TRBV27 TGTGCCAGCAGTCTCGGACTAGCGGGTTACAATGAGCAGTTCTTC CASSLGLAGYNEQFF
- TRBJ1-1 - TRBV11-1 TGTGCCAGCAGCTTAGGCAGGGTCCTAGTGAACACTGAAGCTTTCTTT CASSLGRVLVNTEAFF
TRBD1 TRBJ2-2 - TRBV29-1 TGCAGCGCTGTCGGGACAGGCCCCGCCGGGGAGCTGTTTTTT CSAVGTGPAGELFF
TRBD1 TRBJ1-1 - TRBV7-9 TGTGCCAGCAGCTCCCCCACCAGGGGGGTGGCTGAAGCTTTCTTT CASSSPTRGVAEAFF
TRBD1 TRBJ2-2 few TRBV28 TGTGCCAGCAGCCCCGGGACAGTGAACACCGGGGAGCTGTTTTTT CASSPGTVNTGELFF
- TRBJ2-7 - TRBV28 TGTGCCAGCAGTTTAGGGAGACCGGCAAACTACGAGCAGTACTTC CASSLGRPANYEQYF
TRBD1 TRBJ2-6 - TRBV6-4 TGTGCCAGCAGCCGTACAGGGGACGGGGCCAACGTCCTGACTTTC CASSRTGDGANVLTF
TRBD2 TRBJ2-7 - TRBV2 TGTGCCAGCAGTGCCGGACTAGCCCTTTCCAACGAGCAGTACTTC CASSAGLALSNEQYF
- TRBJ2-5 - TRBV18 TGTGCCAGCTCATTTCGACAGGACGAGACCCAGTACTTC CASSFRQDETQYF
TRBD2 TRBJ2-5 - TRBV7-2 TGTGCCAGCAGCTTAGCCCATCGGACTAGCGGGCCCGGATATCAAGAGACCCAGTACTTC CASSLAHRTSGPGYQETQYF
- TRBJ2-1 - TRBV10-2 TGCGCCAGCAACTTGAACCATGAGCAGTTCTTC CASNLNHEQFF
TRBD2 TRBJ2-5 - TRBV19 TGTGCCAGTAGTATGGGACTAGCAGAGTACCAAGAGACCCAGTACTTC CASSMGLAEYQETQYF
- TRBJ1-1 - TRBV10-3 TGTGCCATCAGTGAGTCGCACAGGGCCATGAACACTGAAGCTTTCTTT CAISESHRAMNTEAFF
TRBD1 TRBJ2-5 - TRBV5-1 TGCGCCAGCAGCTTGATGTCACAGGGGATGGAGACCCAGTACTTC CASSLMSQGMETQYF
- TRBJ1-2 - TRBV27 TGTGCCACCGGCGGATGGCACCCGACAGTTGCAACCTATGGCTACACCTTC CATGGWHPTVATYGYTF